This TCR beta chain originates from a study of cytomegalovirus exposure and HLA in healthy donors. CDR1 and CDR2 from the germline V gene are SEHNR and FQNEAQ (reference sequence). The ends lost 5 bases at V and 3 bases at J; junction bases unmatched: 10. The CDR3 length is 17 residues. Repertoires were generated with immunoSEQ multiplex PCR, while TCRdb's copy carries only in-frame clones and drops some. The profile covers roughly 70,000 clones, with about 95% appearing a single time and over 3% taken by the ten largest. Sequencing was performed on PBMCs. The clonotype was recovered from a man younger than 35 in good health and CMV-seronegative. V is TRBV7-9 and J is TRBJ2-3, with TRBD2 matching 11 bases. For the CDR3, the DNA is TGTGCCAGCAGCCAATTTACTAGCGGGGGAAAGACAGATACGCAGTATTTT. It codes for CASSQFTSGGKTDTQYF.